The next 16 T cell receptor beta chains were all read from a single sample in a study of tumor and adjacent non-tumor tissue in lung cancer. TCRbeta libraries were built with three rounds of nested PCR, modified from ARM-PCR. TCRdb fed the multiplex PCR reads into MiXCR, producing one record per CDR3 protein. This table holds over 80,000 distinct CDR3 sequences, around three quarters found once. This sample's RNA came from whole unsorted tissue. The normal lung tissue was taken more than 3 cm from the tumor edge. Sequenced material: distant non-tumor lung tissue. The receptors come from a woman aged 45-65 years with non-small cell lung cancer.

Details on this clonotype: The junction differs from germline at one of its ends, possibly a read error. The chain uses TRBV11-1 and TRBJ2-5; 11 bases are shared with TRBD1. The germline CDR1 and CDR2 sequences are SGHAT and FQDESV (reference sequence). The CDR3 runs to 14 residues. The CDR3 loop reads CASSPGQGVETRYF. The CDR3 nucleotides are TGTGCCAGCAGTCCGGGACAGGGGGTAGAGACCCGGTACTTC.

In its sample, this clonotype was seen once. This chain joins TRBV5-1 and TRBJ1-1, with a tentative D call TRBD1 (6 bases). V was shortened by 6 bases and J by 7 bases, with 16 bases between the two germline ends. CDR1 is SGHRS, CDR2 YFSETQ, per germline. The CDR3 contains 13 residues. This CDR3 is CASNLLGAGEAFF. CDR3 bases: TGCGCCAGCAATTTGCTGGGGGCCGGTGAAGCTTTCTTT.

Only one count was recorded for this clonotype. The rearrangement joins TRBV11-2 to TRBJ2-5, with 7 bases that match TRBD1. The CDR3 extends over 14 amino acids. The ends lost 2 bases at V and 5 bases at J; junction bases unmatched: 5. Germline V gene data show CDR1 as SGHAT and CDR2 as FQNNGV. The CDR3 loop is CASSLPGGLETQYF. The DNA of the CDR3 is TGTGCCAGCAGCTTACCAGGGGGATTGGAGACCCAGTACTTC.

J is TRBJ1-5 and V is TRBV4-2; no definite D call. Between the trimmed V and J ends, which lost 0 bases and 6 bases, there was a span of 12 bases. Germline CDR1 and CDR2: LGHNA and YNFKEQ. The CDR3 has 15 amino acids. CDR3 residues: CASSQELTRSQPQHF. The CDR3 DNA follows: TGTGCCAGCAGCCAAGAGCTCACTAGGAGTCAGCCCCAGCATTTT.

CDR3 in amino acids: CASSLEVAGREIHYF. CDR3 sequence (DNA): TGTGCCAGCAGCTTAGAGGTTGCCGGGAGAGAGATCCACTACTTC. The rearrangement joins TRBV11-2 to TRBJ2-5; D possibly corresponds to TRBD2 (6 bases). The germline gives CDR1 SGHAT, CDR2 FQNNGV. The V gene lost 0 bases and the J gene lost 14 bases, with 22 bases spanning the gap. This CDR3 has 15 amino acids.

A remark on this clonotype: The junction departs from the called germline gene at one end, perhaps through a read error. V gene TRBV4-1 combines with J gene TRBJ1-1; D perhaps matches TRBD1 (5 bases). The CDR3 runs 16 residues. Germline lookup yields CDR1 MGHRA and CDR2 YSYEKL. The CDR3 is CTSSQGLKDISSEAFF. The CDR3 DNA is TGCACCAGCAGCCAAGGATTGAAGGACATCTCCTCTGAAGCTTTCTTT.

The sample holds a few counts of this clonotype. The chain links TRBV6-1 to TRBJ2-2; no clear D gene. Germline lookup yields CDR1 MNHNS and CDR2 SASEGT. Trimming removed 2 bases at V and 7 bases at J, with 14 bases between. The CDR3 is made up of 15 amino acids. In nucleotides, the CDR3 is TGTGCCAGCAGTGAACCCGCGTTAGGTGTCGGGGAGCTGTTTTTT. It encodes CASSEPALGVGELFF.

As to this clonotype: One junction end does not reproduce the germline sequence, and a read error may be involved. This rearrangement joins TRBV6-2 or TRBV6-3 to TRBJ2-3; a weak D match, TRBD2 (7 bases). CDR1 is MNHEY and CDR2 is SVGEGT in the germline V gene. This CDR3 region has 16 residues. The CDR3 protein is CACSWGPSGNTDMQYF. The CDR3 nucleotides read TGTGCCTGCAGTTGGGGGCCTAGCGGAAACACAGATATGCAGTATTTT.

As for this clonotype: A much larger clone differs by one base, so this may be a read error. The chain employs TRBV2 and TRBJ2-7; D is possibly TRBD1 (5 bases). CDR3 length: 12 amino acids. Germline lookup yields CDR1 SNHLY and CDR2 FYNNEI. CDR3 amino acids: CACSRQSYEQYF. The CDR3 DNA reads TGTGCCTGCAGTAGACAGTCCTACGAGCAGTACTTC.

In regard to this clonotype: A much more abundant neighbour one base away suggests this may be a read error. The chain couples TRBV7-9 to TRBJ2-7, with D unresolved. Germline V gene lookup returns CDR1 SEHNR and CDR2 FQNEAQ (reference sequence). The CDR3 runs 15 residues. CDR3 residues: CTSSPGSPLSYEQYF. The CDR3 DNA sequence: TGTACCAGCAGCCCGGGTTCCCCTCTCTCCTACGAGCAGTACTTC.

The chain recombines TRBV6-6 with TRBJ2-3, with D unresolved. Germline loops: CDR1 MNHNY, CDR2 SVGAGI (reference sequence). V was trimmed by 9 bases and J by 7 bases, leaving 23 bases between them. The CDR3 is 15 residues long. CDR3 DNA sequence: TGTGCCAGTAGATACTCTCCGACTGTCGGGCATACGCAGTATTTT. Encoded protein: CASRYSPTVGHTQYF.

As for this clonotype: This is likely a read error, given that the CDR3 carries no conserved phenylalanine or tryptophan at its end. The DNA is left out, because the CDR3 cannot be placed on it with certainty; the CDR3 is given as TCRdb lists it. V is TRBV11-2 and J is TRBJ2-1; TRBD2 is the table's D call and was not checked against the DNA. Germline assignment: CDR1 SGHAT and CDR2 FQNNGV. The CDR3 has 17 amino acids, counting both end residues. CDR3 protein: CASSLRVTSGRAGKLFL.

This sequence joins TRBV6-2 or TRBV6-3 and TRBJ2-2; 9 bases agree with TRBD2. The CDR3 is 15 amino acids. Looked up from germline, CDR1 is MNHEY and CDR2 is SVGEGT. J lost 7 bases, V lost 7 bases, and 10 bases had no gene match. The CDR3 DNA reads TGTGCCAGCACACCGGGACTAGCAGTCATCGGGGAGCTGTTTTTT. Protein: CASTPGLAVIGELFF.

A remark on this clonotype: The junction differs from germline at one of its ends, possibly a read error. This sequence joins TRBV20-1 and TRBJ2-1, with 12 bases fitting TRBD2. This CDR3 has 15 amino acids. Germline V CDR1 and CDR2: DFQATT, SNEGSKA (reference sequence). The CDR3 region has the DNA TGCAATGCTAGAGATTACGCGACTAGCGGGAGTGAGCAGTTCTTC. As protein: CNARDYATSGSEQFF.

About this clonotype itself: Without the conserved terminal phenylalanine or tryptophan, this CDR3 likely stems from a read error. V is TRBV11-2 and J is TRBJ2-7, with 9 nucleotides matching TRBD1. The CDR3 is 15 amino acids. Germline values: CDR1 SGHAT, CDR2 FQNNGV. For the CDR3, the DNA is TGTGACAGTAGCACCGGGACAGGGTGCACCTACGAGCAGTACATC. Amino acids: CDSSTGTGCTYEQYI.

Comment on this clonotype: Given a much more abundant clone one base away, this may be a read error. V usage is TRBV5-1 and J usage is TRBJ2-3; D is uncertain. This CDR3 comprises 14 residues. Germline V gene data show CDR1 as SGHRS and CDR2 as YFSETQ. Between the trimmed V and J ends, which lost 4 bases and 2 bases, there was a span of 11 bases. The DNA of the CDR3 is TGCGCCAGCAGCCCAGGTATAACCACAGATACGCAGTATTTT. It yields the protein CASSPGITTDTQYF.